This T cell receptor beta chain appears in the sequencing data of a study of cytomegalovirus exposure and HLA in healthy donors. As for this clone: Its specificity is unknown.

It was with 60 Vbeta and 13 Jbeta primers that the PCR ran. Clones were sequenced by immunoSEQ multiplex PCR, and TCRdb holds only the in-frame ones, with some missing. Of a few hundred thousand clones in the sample, roughly two thirds were seen once. Study outcomes and limitations: A later analysis linked fewer than 20,000 TCR beta sequences to HLA alleles at 0.05 false discovery rate.

Material: PBMCs. The sequence was collected from a female donor in good health and CMV-seronegative.

The chain's CDR3 is CASSEADRASYEQYF. The CDR3 DNA follows: TGTGCCAGCAGTGAAGCAGACAGGGCAAGTTACGAGCAGTACTTC. This rearrangement joins TRBV6-1 to TRBJ2-7; 7 positions agree with TRBD1. Germline loops: CDR1 MNHNS, CDR2 SASEGT. V lost 0 bases, J lost 4 bases, and 6 bases stayed unmatched. The CDR3 spans 15 residues.